Each of the 6 T cell receptor beta chains below was sequenced from the same sample in a study of blood T cell repertoires in COVID-19. TCRdb's copy holds only in-frame clones and misses some; the assay was immunoSEQ multiplex PCR. The sample has about 220,000 clones, just over 85% seen once. The sample taken for sequencing was PBMCs or T cells enriched from blood (not recorded which). The receptors come from a woman aged 40 to 55 with acute COVID-19.

The V call is TRBV24-1, the J call TRBJ1-2, with 7 bases lining up with TRBD1. Germline CDR1 reads KGHDR; CDR2 reads SFDVKD. This CDR3 has 14 amino acids. Losses at the gene ends were 7 bases for V and 2 bases for J; bases not matched to a gene: 6. The CDR3 region has the DNA TGTGCCACCAGCCCCGGGACAGCGAACTATGGCTACACCTTC. Its translation: CATSPGTANYGYTF.

J is TRBJ1-2 and V is TRBV25-1, with D perhaps TRBD1 (5 bases). Germline V gene sequence: CDR1 MGHDK, CDR2 SYGVNS. There are 14 residues in the CDR3. Trimming cost V 3 bases and J 2 bases, with 10 bases left between them. CDR3 loop: CASSDFQGNYGYTF. The CDR3 bases are TGTGCCAGCAGTGATTTTCAGGGAAACTATGGCTACACCTTC.

This chain connects TRBV5-4 to TRBJ1-2; no reliable D call. The CDR3 runs to 14 residues. Germline loops: CDR1 SGHNT, CDR2 YYREEE (reference sequence). The ends were cut back, 4 bases at V and 7 bases at J, with 17 bases in the middle. Here the CDR3 reads CASSPAEDFGGYTF. The CDR3 nucleotides are TGTGCCAGCAGCCCCGCCGAGGACTTCGGTGGCTACACCTTC. The full variable domain, completed using reference TRBV5-4 and TRBJ1-2, is ETGVTQSPTHLIKTRGQQVTLRCSSQSGHNTVSWYQQALGQGPQFIFQYYREEENGRGNFPPRFSGLQFPNYSSELNVNALELDDSALYLCASSPAEDFGGYTFGSGTRLTVV.

The chain couples TRBV13 to TRBJ2-3, with TRBD2 matching over 7 bases. The V segment lost 0 bases and the J segment 1 base; nucleotides outside the gene matches: 1. The CDR3 consists of 15 residues. CDR1 PRHDT and CDR2 FYEKMQ come from the germline V gene (reference sequence). The CDR3 reads CASSLGTSGTDTQYF. The DNA for the CDR3 is TGTGCCAGCAGCTTAGGAACTAGCGGCACAGATACGCAGTATTTT.

The chain is built from TRBV29-1 and TRBJ1-2, with D tentatively TRBD1 (5 bases). This CDR3 contains 12 residues. In germline, CDR1 is SQVTM, CDR2 ANQGSEA. V lost 3 bases and J lost 5, with 10 bases in between. CDR3 region: CSVDFKGYGYTF. The CDR3 coding sequence is TGCAGCGTTGATTTTAAGGGGTATGGCTACACCTTC.

This sequence joins TRBV7-2 and TRBJ1-2; 10 bases fit TRBD1. The CDR3 covers 15 residues. Trimming took 5 bases from V and 4 from J; bases not matched to a gene: 7. CDR1 SGHTA and CDR2 FQGNSA come from the germline V gene. This chain's CDR3 is CASSPWTGGTYGYTF. The CDR3 region has the DNA TGTGCCAGCAGCCCTTGGACAGGGGGTACCTATGGCTACACCTTC.